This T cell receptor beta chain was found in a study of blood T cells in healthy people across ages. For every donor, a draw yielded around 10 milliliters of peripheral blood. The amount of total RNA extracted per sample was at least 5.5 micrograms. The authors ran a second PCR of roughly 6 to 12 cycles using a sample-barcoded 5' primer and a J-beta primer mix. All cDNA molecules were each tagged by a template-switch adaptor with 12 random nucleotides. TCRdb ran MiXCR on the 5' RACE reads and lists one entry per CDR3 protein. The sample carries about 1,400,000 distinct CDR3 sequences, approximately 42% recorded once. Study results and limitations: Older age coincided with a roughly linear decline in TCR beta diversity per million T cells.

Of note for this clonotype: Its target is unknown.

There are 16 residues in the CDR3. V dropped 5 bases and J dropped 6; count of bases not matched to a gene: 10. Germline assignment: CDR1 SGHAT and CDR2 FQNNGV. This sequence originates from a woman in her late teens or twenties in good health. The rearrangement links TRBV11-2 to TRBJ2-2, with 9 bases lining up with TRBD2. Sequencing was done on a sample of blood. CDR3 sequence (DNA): TGTGCCAGCAGCCCCAGGAGCGGGAGGATTTCCGGGGAGCTGTTTTTT. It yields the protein CASSPRSGRISGELFF.